Listed here are 28 T cell receptor beta chains from one sample, sequenced in a study of spatial heterogeneity in lung cancer. This sample's time point: blood at routine non-recurrence follow-up after resection. MiXCR, applied by TCRdb to the 5' RACE reads, yields one record per CDR3 protein. The repertoire holds 15,000 to 20,000 distinct CDR3 sequences, with about 18% as singletons. Sequences were derived from PBMCs, sampled at follow-up. These receptors were obtained from a male donor with early-stage non-small cell lung cancer.

Ten or more counts support this clonotype. The V call is TRBV2, the J call TRBJ2-2; TRBD1 aligns across 7 bases. V gave up 3 bases and J gave up 2 bases; unmatched junction bases: 3. The CDR3 is 15 amino acids. Germline CDR1 SNHLY, CDR2 FYNNEI. This CDR3 reads CASSEGQFNTGELFF. The CDR3 coding sequence is TGTGCCAGCAGTGAGGGACAGTTCAACACCGGGGAGCTGTTTTTT.

In regard to this clonotype: This sequence may be a read error, since a much larger clone differs from it by one base. The conserved phenylalanine or tryptophan normally closing the CDR3 is absent here, so this likely arose from a read error. The chain is built from TRBV7-9 and TRBJ1-1; no reliable D call. This CDR3 spans 13 amino acids. The ends were cut back, 1 base at V and 1 base at J, with 4 bases in the middle. The germline gives CDR1 SEHNR, CDR2 FQNEAQ (reference sequence). The CDR3: CASSLVENTEAFS. CDR3 nucleotides: TGTGCCAGCAGCTTAGTCGAGAACACTGAAGCTTTCTCT.

The sample holds one count of this clonotype. The CDR3 does not end in the conserved phenylalanine or tryptophan, so this is likely a read error. The limits of the CDR3 on the DNA are not certain, so only TCRdb's listed CDR3 is given. This chain connects TRBV27 to TRBJ2-3; TRBD1 is the table's D call, not checked against the DNA. Counting both end residues, the CDR3 totals 13 amino acids. Germline loops: CDR1 MNHEY, CDR2 SMNVEV (reference sequence). CDR3 region: CASSFSTSLPGYL.

This clonotype has a count of ten or more. This chain links TRBV6-1 with TRBJ1-5; no firm D call. This CDR3 is 13 amino acids long. CDR1 MNHNS and CDR2 SASEGT come from the germline V gene. Trimming cost V 8 bases and J 6 bases, with 14 bases left between them. The CDR3 DNA is TGTGCCAGCCGAGGAGATTTCGGTCAGCCCCAGCATTTT. It codes for CASRGDFGQPQHF.

In this sample, this clonotype turned up a few times. V usage is TRBV12-3 or TRBV12-4 and J usage is TRBJ1-4; D might be TRBD1 (5 bases). The CDR3 consists of 15 residues. The V and J ends lost 6 bases and 1 base respectively, with 12 bases between them. CDR3 residues: CASSQSGVTNEKLFF. As DNA, the CDR3 is TGTGCCAGCAGCCAATCGGGGGTAACTAATGAAAAACTGTTTTTT.

By sample fraction, this clonotype is medium-sized. V usage is TRBV20-1 and J usage is TRBJ2-5; 8 bases agree with TRBD2. CDR1 is DFQATT, CDR2 SNEGSKA, per germline (reference sequence). The CDR3 contains 13 residues. The trim removed 5 bases at V and 5 bases at J, leaving 7 bases unmatched. CDR3 nucleotides: TGCAGTGCTCCTGGACTAGCCGGGGAGACCCAGTACTTC. It codes for CSAPGLAGETQYF.

This clonotype appeared a few times. CDR3 sequence: CAVTGTGSYEQYF. The CDR3, as DNA: TGTGCCGTCACCGGGACAGGGTCCTACGAGCAGTACTTC. This chain joins TRBV30 and TRBJ2-7; 9 bases fit TRBD1. V lost 8 bases and J lost 1; bases outside the gene matches: 6. The CDR3 covers 13 residues. In germline, CDR1 is GTSNPN, CDR2 SVGIG (reference sequence).

The chain employs TRBV5-6 and TRBJ1-5; 10 bases align to TRBD1. The V segment lost 0 bases and the J segment 3 bases; nucleotides outside the gene matches: 3. The CDR3 extends over 16 amino acids. Per germline, CDR1 SGHDT and CDR2 YYEEEE. CDR3 protein: CASSLEGQGYNQPQHF. Here the CDR3 DNA reads TGTGCCAGCAGCTTGGAGGGACAGGGGTACAATCAGCCCCAGCATTTT.

At least ten counts were recorded for this clonotype. V is TRBV5-1 and J is TRBJ2-1, with 13 positions matching TRBD2. The J segment lost 4 bases and the V segment lost 5 bases, leaving 9 bases of the junction unmatched. Germline V gives CDR1 SGHRS, CDR2 YFSETQ. This CDR3 spans 17 amino acids. CDR3: CASSYAGLAGVYNEQFF. CDR3 nucleotide sequence: TGCGCCAGCAGTTACGCAGGACTAGCGGGAGTTTACAATGAGCAGTTCTTC.

This clonotype occurred many times. The chain recombines TRBV12-3 or TRBV12-4 with TRBJ2-7, with TRBD1 identical over 8 bases. V trimming: 4 bases; J trimming: 0 bases; junction bases outside the gene matches: 2. The CDR3 length is 14 residues. CDR3 sequence: CASSWDRSSYEQYF. The CDR3 nucleotides read TGTGCCAGCAGTTGGGACAGGAGCTCCTACGAGCAGTACTTC.

This clonotype is medium-sized. The rearrangement joins TRBV2 to TRBJ2-5; tentatively, D is TRBD1 (6 bases). V dropped 2 bases and J dropped 1 base, with 20 bases sitting between them. The CDR3 spans 18 residues. Germline V CDR1 and CDR2: SNHLY, FYNNEI. CDR3 nucleotides: TGTGCCAGCAGTGAATCATTTGGACAGTCGTATGTCCAAGAGACCCAGTACTTC. This codes for CASSESFGQSYVQETQYF.

The chain recombines TRBV20-1 with TRBJ2-7, with 9 bases fitting TRBD1. CDR1 and CDR2 (germline): DFQATT, SNEGSKA (reference sequence). V lost 4 bases, J lost 3 bases, and 10 bases stayed unmatched. The CDR3 contains 15 residues. CDR3 sequence: CSATTVGGQGYEQYF. The CDR3 coding sequence is TGCAGTGCTACAACCGTGGGGGGACAGGGCTACGAGCAGTACTTC.

This clonotype was picked up one time. The gene calls are TRBV4-1 and TRBJ1-1; no clear D gene. Germline lookup yields CDR1 MGHRA and CDR2 YSYEKL. The ends were cut back, 1 base at V and 3 bases at J, with 15 bases in the middle. CDR3 length equals 16 residues. In DNA form, the CDR3 reads TGCGCCAGCAGCCAAGGCGACATCCGGGAGGACACTGAAGCTTTCTTT. It yields the protein CASSQGDIREDTEAFF.

This clonotype was observed a few times. As DNA, the CDR3 is TGCGCCAGCAGCCAAAGGGGTAGCACTGAAGCTTTCTTT. Amino acid sequence: CASSQRGSTEAFF. This chain uses TRBV4-1 with TRBJ1-1; D possibly corresponds to TRBD1 (5 bases). Germline V gene lookup returns CDR1 MGHRA and CDR2 YSYEKL. The CDR3 runs 13 residues. Trimming shortened V by 2 bases and J by 4 bases, and 8 bases separated the two germline ends.

This clonotype is judged medium-sized. The rearrangement uses TRBV27 and TRBJ2-2, with 9 bases matching TRBD1. CDR3 size: 16 residues. J gave up 3 bases and V 5 bases, and 7 bases lay outside the gene matches. Germline CDR1 and CDR2: MNHEY and SMNVEV (reference sequence). The chain's CDR3 is CASSHARDRDTGELFF. Written as DNA, the CDR3 is TGTGCCAGCAGTCACGCTCGGGACAGGGACACCGGGGAGCTGTTTTTT.

The V call is TRBV20-1, the J call TRBJ2-7; TRBD1 agrees at 11 bases. This CDR3 has 16 amino acids. The junction had 15 bases not matched to a gene; V was cut back by 6 bases and J by 5 bases. Germline V gene sequence: CDR1 DFQATT, CDR2 SNEGSKA (reference sequence). The CDR3 region has the DNA TGCAGTGCCGAGGGGATACATAGGACAGGGGGCGACGAGCAGTACTTC. Encoded protein: CSAEGIHRTGGDEQYF.

The chain recombines TRBV5-5 with TRBJ1-4, with D tentatively TRBD1 (5 bases). Trimming left V 4 bases short and J 6 bases short, with 13 bases between. CDR3 size: 14 residues. The germline CDR1 and CDR2 sequences are SGHKS and YYEKEE (reference sequence). The CDR3 DNA reads as TGTGCCAGCAGCCGACGGGACTATGATGAAAAACTGTTTTTT. Its translation: CASSRRDYDEKLFF.

This clonotype was seen a few times. The V call is TRBV2, the J call TRBJ2-5; D perhaps matches TRBD1 (5 bases). The CDR3 is 14 residues long. The V gene lost 0 bases and the J gene lost 4 bases, with 9 bases spanning the gap. Germline lookup yields CDR1 SNHLY and CDR2 FYNNEI. The CDR3 nucleotides read TGTGCCAGCAGTGAAGCCAGGGTTGGAGAGACCCAGTACTTC. Protein sequence: CASSEARVGETQYF.

This clonotype occurred many times. The genes are TRBV9 and TRBJ2-5; TRBD2 aligns across 8 bases. The V and J ends lost 2 bases and 4 bases, in that order; junction bases with no gene match: 10. The CDR3 is made up of 16 amino acids. Looked up from germline, CDR1 is SGDLS and CDR2 is YYNGEE. CDR3 DNA: TGTGCCAGCAGCGTGACCCAACGGGGGGGAGGAGAGACCCAGTACTTC. Translation gives CASSVTQRGGGETQYF.

The chain uses TRBV2 and TRBJ2-1; TRBD2 matches 13 bases. Looked up from germline, CDR1 is SNHLY and CDR2 is FYNNEI. V lost 7 bases, J lost 3 bases, and 3 bases stayed unmatched. The CDR3 runs 15 residues. The CDR3 DNA reads as TGTGCCAGCAAGAGGACTAGCGGGGGCTACAATGAGCAGTTCTTC. Amino acid sequence: CASKRTSGGYNEQFF.

This clonotype occurred many times. This chain links TRBV19 with TRBJ2-7; no clear D gene. Germline V CDR1 and CDR2: LNHDA, SQIVND (reference sequence). CDR3 length: 13 residues. The V gene lost 1 base and the J gene lost 7 bases, with 11 bases spanning the gap. This CDR3 is CASSIVRTGEQYF. In DNA form, the CDR3 reads TGTGCCAGTAGTATAGTGAGGACCGGGGAGCAGTACTTC.

This clonotype appeared many times. The chain employs TRBV3-1 and TRBJ1-4; 7 nucleotides align to TRBD1. CDR3 size: 13 residues. CDR1 is LGHDT, CDR2 YNNKEL, per germline (reference sequence). V lost 6 bases to trimming and J lost 5 bases; unmatched junction nucleotides: 3. The CDR3 region has the DNA TGTGCCAGCAGTAGACAGGGCAATGAAAAACTGTTTTTT. This translates into CASSRQGNEKLFF.

This chain joins TRBV10-1 and TRBJ1-1, with D hard to call. Trimming stripped 0 bases from V and 1 base from J, with 6 bases between. The CDR3 is 14 residues long. Germline CDR1 reads WNHNN; CDR2 reads SYGVQD (reference sequence). The CDR3 here is CASSESFGNTEAFF. DNA for the CDR3: TGCGCCAGCAGTGAGTCATTCGGGAACACTGAAGCTTTCTTT.

This clonotype occurred a few times. The rearrangement links TRBV12-3 or TRBV12-4 to TRBJ2-1; D ambiguous. V was trimmed by 8 bases and J by 2 bases, leaving 13 bases between them. The CDR3 loop spans 14 amino acids. The CDR3 loop is CASLERATYNEQFF. The CDR3 region has the DNA TGTGCCAGCCTAGAAAGGGCCACCTACAATGAGCAGTTCTTC.

By its share, this clonotype is medium-sized. CDR3 DNA sequence: TGTGCCAGCAGCTCTGGAGGGCCAGGGGGCAATCAGCCCCAGCATTTT. Protein product: CASSSGGPGGNQPQHF. This chain uses TRBV5-4 with TRBJ1-5; D might be TRBD1 (6 bases). The length of the CDR3 is 16 residues. Deletions cut 3 bases from V and 2 bases from J, with 15 bases between. Germline values: CDR1 SGHNT, CDR2 YYREEE (reference sequence).

The CDR3 DNA sequence: TGTGCCAGCAGTTCCTGGGACAGCTCTCCGTACAATGAGCAGTTCTTC. This codes for CASSSWDSSPYNEQFF. This chain joins TRBV27 and TRBJ2-1; 7 bases are shared with TRBD1. The junction had 10 bases not matched to a gene; V was cut back by 4 bases and J by 4 bases. Germline V lookup: CDR1 MNHEY, CDR2 SMNVEV (reference sequence). There are 16 residues in the CDR3.

This clonotype was picked up a small number of times. The chain is built from TRBV6-5 and TRBJ2-5, with unresolved D. Trimming took 4 bases from V and 2 from J, leaving 8 bases between them. The CDR3 is 13 amino acids. Germline CDR1 reads MNHEY; CDR2 reads SVGAGI. The CDR3 DNA sequence: TGTGCCAGCAGTTGGAACACTCAAGAGACCCAGTACTTC. This gives the protein CASSWNTQETQYF.

This clonotype has at least ten counts. The chain couples TRBV7-3 to TRBJ2-5; D is undetermined. Germline loops: CDR1 SGHTA, CDR2 FQGTGA. This CDR3 region has 14 residues. Trimming took off 1 base at V and 2 bases at J, with 8 bases between the two ends. The CDR3 here is CASSLRAAQETQYF. DNA for the CDR3: TGTGCCAGCAGCTTAAGGGCGGCTCAAGAGACCCAGTACTTC.